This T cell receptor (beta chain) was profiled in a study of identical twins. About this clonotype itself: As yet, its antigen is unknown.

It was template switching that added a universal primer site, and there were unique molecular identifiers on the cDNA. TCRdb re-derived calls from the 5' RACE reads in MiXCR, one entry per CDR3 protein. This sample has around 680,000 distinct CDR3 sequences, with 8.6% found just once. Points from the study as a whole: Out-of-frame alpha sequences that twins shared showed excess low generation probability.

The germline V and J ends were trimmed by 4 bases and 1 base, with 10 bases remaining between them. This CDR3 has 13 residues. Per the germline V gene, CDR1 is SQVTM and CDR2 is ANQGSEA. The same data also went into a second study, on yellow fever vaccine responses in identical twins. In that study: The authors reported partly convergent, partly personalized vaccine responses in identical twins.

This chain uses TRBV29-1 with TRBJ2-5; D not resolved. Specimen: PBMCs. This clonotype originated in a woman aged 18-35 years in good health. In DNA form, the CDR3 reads TGCAGCGTTGTCCGACAAGGCCAAGAGACCCAGTACTTC. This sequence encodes CSVVRQGQETQYF.